A single T cell receptor (delta chain) is shown here with its context. A far larger clone is one base from this, pointing to a likely read error. This specimen comes from a study of gamma-delta T cells after stem cell transplantation. The CDR3 extends over 14 amino acids. Germline assignment: CDR1 GEAIGNYY and CDR2 EKD. Losses at the gene ends were 1 base for V and 3 bases for J; bases not matched to a gene: 0. TCRdb made new clone calls on the RT-PCR reads using CATT. The sample yields nearly 8,000 delta-chain clones, more than 14% seen once. The rearrangement uses TRDV2 and TRDJ1; 11 bases match TRDD3. This TCR was sampled from a human donor. It is not recorded whose cells these are; they may come from a transplant donor. Source material: gamma-delta T cells. The CDR3 loop reads CACDTGGYADKLIF. For the CDR3, the DNA is TGTGCCTGTGACACTGGGGGATACGCCGATAAACTCATCTTT.